This passage covers 20 T cell receptor beta chains from one sample sequenced in a study of shared T cell receptors in the human thymus. TCRdb keeps only in-frame clones here, not all; method: immunoSEQ multiplex PCR. The table has about 660,000 clones, more than 75% seen once. These data were also reused for a study on human thymus T cells.

The sequencing sample was made of thymocytes. Receptors originate from a boy younger than two with a congenital heart defect.

The V and J genes are TRBV27 and TRBJ2-7; 10 bases map to TRBD1. V lost 4 bases, J lost 6 bases, and 12 bases stayed unmatched. Germline assignment: CDR1 MNHEY and CDR2 SMNVEV (reference sequence). CDR3 length equals 16 residues. CDR3 in DNA: TGTGCCAGCAGTTCATCAGACCGGGACAGGGGATCCGAGCAGTACTTC. This sequence encodes CASSSSDRDRGSEQYF.

The rearrangement uses TRBV29-1 and TRBJ1-1; no reliable D call. From germline, CDR1 is SQVTM and CDR2 ANQGSEA. The ends were cut back, 3 bases at V and 0 bases at J, with 17 bases in the middle. This CDR3 has 16 amino acids. CDR3 loop: CSVELQVLPMNTEAFF. The CDR3 bases are TGCAGCGTTGAGCTTCAGGTTCTCCCGATGAACACTGAAGCTTTCTTT.

This chain joins TRBV7-8 and TRBJ1-2, with a weak D call TRBD1 (5 bases). From germline, CDR1 is SGHVS and CDR2 FQNEAQ. The CDR3 runs to 14 residues. Trimming took off 6 bases at V and 4 bases at J, with 15 bases between the two ends. This CDR3 is CASSRNQGPYGYTF. The DNA of the CDR3 is TGTGCCAGCAGTCGAAATCAGGGCCCCTATGGCTACACCTTC.

The chain joins TRBV5-8 to TRBJ2-6, with 7 nucleotides matching TRBD2. CDR3 length equals 19 residues. Germline values: CDR1 SGHTS, CDR2 YDEGEE. The ends lost 0 bases at V and 0 bases at J; junction bases unmatched: 9. The CDR3 DNA sequence: TGTGCCAGCAGCTTGGGGGGTAGCGGGCAGAGCTCTGGGGCCAACGTCCTGACTTTC. Amino acids: CASSLGGSGQSSGANVLTF.

The genes are TRBV10-3 and TRBJ2-7; D gene uncertain. Trimming took off 1 base at V and 0 bases at J, with 4 bases between the two ends. The CDR3 has 13 amino acids. Germline lookup yields CDR1 ENHRY and CDR2 SYGVKD. The CDR3 spells CAISEFLSYEQYF. Here the CDR3 DNA reads TGTGCCATCAGTGAGTTCCTCTCCTACGAGCAGTACTTC.

J is TRBJ2-5 and V is TRBV4-1; the match to TRBD2 covers 7 bases. The V segment lost 1 base and the J segment 1 base; nucleotides outside the gene matches: 9. CDR1 and CDR2 (germline): MGHRA, YSYEKL. The CDR3 runs to 17 residues. The CDR3 loop reads CASSQGLEGRVQETQYF. CDR3 DNA sequence: TGCGCCAGCAGCCAAGGATTGGAGGGGAGGGTCCAAGAGACCCAGTACTTC.

This rearrangement joins TRBV18 to TRBJ1-3; 10 positions agree with TRBD1. CDR3 length: 15 amino acids. The V gene end was trimmed by 4 bases and the J gene end by 7 bases; junction bases not matched to a gene: 7. Germline V gene lookup returns CDR1 KGHSH and CDR2 LQKENI. CDR3 in DNA: TGTGCCAGCTCACAACCCCCGGGACAGGGGAACACCATATATTTT. Its translation is CASSQPPGQGNTIYF.

The V gene is TRBV27, the J gene TRBJ2-2; weak D call: TRBD1 (6 bases). CDR1 and CDR2 from the germline V gene are MNHEY and SMNVEV (reference sequence). The CDR3 is 16 residues long. V shed 3 bases and J shed 7 bases, with 18 bases lying between them. The CDR3 spells CASSFYKGDEGGELFF. As DNA, the CDR3 is TGTGCCAGCAGTTTCTATAAGGGGGACGAGGGCGGGGAGCTGTTTTTT.

V gene TRBV29-1 combines with J gene TRBJ1-1; D is possibly TRBD1 (5 bases). The CDR3 covers 14 residues. Per germline, CDR1 SQVTM and CDR2 ANQGSEA. V lost 3 bases and J 8 bases, leaving 19 bases between the germline ends. In nucleotides, the CDR3 is TGCAGCGTTGACAGGGCCAGGCCTCTCGCCGAAGCTTTCTTT. Translating it yields CSVDRARPLAEAFF.

The chain employs TRBV30 and TRBJ1-5, with TRBD1 as a possible D gene (5 bases). This CDR3 has 18 amino acids. Trimming took off 2 bases at V and 2 bases at J, with 22 bases between the two ends. Germline loops: CDR1 GTSNPN, CDR2 SVGIG (reference sequence). The CDR3 coding sequence is TGTGCCTGGAGTCTTCCCGGCGGTCGGGGGGAGGGCAATCAGCCCCAGCATTTT. Encoded protein: CAWSLPGGRGEGNQPQHF.

The chain carries TRBV4-1 and TRBJ1-5; D is perhaps TRBD1 (6 bases). V was trimmed by 0 bases and J by 0 bases, leaving 15 bases between them. Per the germline V gene, CDR1 is MGHRA and CDR2 is YSYEKL. The CDR3 is 18 residues long. CDR3 protein: CASSQDLNREYSNQPQHF. The CDR3 DNA is TGCGCCAGCAGCCAAGATTTGAACAGGGAGTATAGCAATCAGCCCCAGCATTTT.

V and J are TRBV7-8 and TRBJ2-4; 16 positions agree with TRBD2. In germline, CDR1 is SGHVS, CDR2 FQNEAQ. CDR3 length: 14 amino acids. The V and J ends lost 5 bases and 15 bases, in that order; junction bases with no gene match: 7. The CDR3 nucleotides are TGTGCCAGCAGCCCCGGGACTAGCGGGAGGGCCAGGTACTTC. Translating it yields CASSPGTSGRARYF.

The rearrangement uses TRBV19 and TRBJ2-7; no firm D call. CDR1 LNHDA and CDR2 SQIVND come from the germline V gene (reference sequence). CDR3 length: 14 amino acids. Between the trimmed V and J ends, which lost 6 bases and 7 bases, there was a span of 19 bases. The CDR3 loop reads CASSPEVAAQEQYF. CDR3 coding DNA: TGTGCCAGTAGCCCCGAGGTGGCAGCCCAAGAGCAGTACTTC.

The chain combines TRBV5-1 with TRBJ1-2; the match to TRBD1 covers 7 bases. J lost 2 bases, V lost 4 bases, and 2 bases had no gene match. The length of the CDR3 is 13 residues. Germline loops: CDR1 SGHRS, CDR2 YFSETQ. The CDR3 region has the DNA TGCGCCAGCAGCGTGGGACAGAACTATGGCTACACCTTC. Its protein product is CASSVGQNYGYTF. Variable domain in full (rest from reference TRBV5-1 and TRBJ1-2): KAGVTQTPRYLIKTRGQQVTLSCSPISGHRSVSWYQQTPGQGLQFLFEYFSETQRNKGNFPGRFSGRQFSNSRSEMNVSTLELGDSALYLCASSVGQNYGYTFGSGTRLTVV.

The chain has TRBV7-2 and TRBJ2-7; TRBD2 matches at 11 bases. In germline, CDR1 is SGHTA, CDR2 FQGNSA. The V gene end was trimmed by 5 bases and the J gene end by 1 base; junction bases not matched to a gene: 10. The CDR3 runs to 17 residues. The CDR3, as DNA: TGTGCCAGCAGCCGAGGAGATACTAGCGGGAGTTCCTACGAGCAGTACTTC. It specifies CASSRGDTSGSSYEQYF.

Only a few counts were recorded for this clone. The rearrangement uses TRBV7-2 and TRBJ2-5; 8 bases fit TRBD2. Germline V gene lookup returns CDR1 SGHTA and CDR2 FQGNSA. The junction had 14 bases not matched to a gene; V was cut back by 6 bases and J by 5 bases. The CDR3 contains 16 residues. Here the CDR3 reads CASSPRRAGDNETQYF. The CDR3 DNA reads as TGTGCCAGCAGTCCTCGGAGAGCGGGAGATAATGAGACCCAGTACTTC.

V gene TRBV4-3 combines with J gene TRBJ2-7; TRBD2 aligns across 11 bases. Germline CDR1 reads LGHNA; CDR2 reads YSLEER. Trimming at V came to 4 bases and at J to 0 bases, leaving 5 bases not matched to a gene. The CDR3 spans 16 residues. The CDR3 coding sequence is TGCGCCAGCAGCCTGGGACTAGCGGACATCTCCTACGAGCAGTACTTC. Translation gives CASSLGLADISYEQYF.

The chain is built from TRBV6-5 and TRBJ1-4; 7 positions match TRBD1. Trimming at V came to 6 bases and at J to 8 bases, leaving 6 bases not matched to a gene. The CDR3 covers 13 residues. Germline loops: CDR1 MNHEY, CDR2 SVGAGI. The CDR3 reads CASRARGLEKLFF. The CDR3, as DNA: TGTGCCAGCAGAGCAAGGGGGCTCGAAAAACTGTTTTTT.

The J gene is TRBJ1-5, the V gene TRBV11-2, with no clear D. V dropped 0 bases and J dropped 6 bases, with 12 bases sitting between them. CDR1 and CDR2 (germline): SGHAT, FQNNGV. This CDR3 spans 15 amino acids. In nucleotides, the CDR3 is TGTGCCAGCAGCTTAGATCCGCGGGTCGGTCAGCCCCAGCATTTT. Amino acids: CASSLDPRVGQPQHF.

The genes are TRBV23-1 and TRBJ2-7, with 9 nucleotides matching TRBD1. TRBV23-1 is designated an ORF whose function remains uncertain. V lost 6 bases to trimming and J lost 1 base; unmatched junction nucleotides: 7. The length of the CDR3 is 15 residues. The DNA of the CDR3 is TGCGCCAGCAGGCCTCCGGGACAGGGTTCCTACGAGCAGTACTTC. The encoded protein is CASRPPGQGSYEQYF.